This T cell receptor (beta chain) appears in the sequencing data of a study of T cell responses to AZD1222 COVID-19 vaccine. Study at large: Pooled samples include second doses given at about 4 or 12 weeks.

This CDR3 contains 16 residues. Germline V gene sequence: CDR1 GTSNPN, CDR2 SVGIG (reference sequence). The V end was cut by 0 bases, the J end by 4 bases, with 18 bases between. Study results and limitations: Unmutated variant regions are reportedly targeted by nearly half of spike-specific TCRs.

On this clone itself: Its antigen is still unknown.

Clones were sequenced by immunoSEQ multiplex PCR, and TCRdb holds only the in-frame ones, with some missing. The data show approximately 73,000 clones, with roughly 85% seen just once and approximately 2.8% held by the top ten. The rearrangement links TRBV30 to TRBJ1-2; D unclear. The source of this sequence is an adult in good health. The specimen comprised peripheral blood, sampled on day 0 of AZD1222 vaccination. CDR3 sequence: CAWSVGRSPVGYGYTF. CDR3 nucleotides: TGTGCCTGGAGTGTAGGTAGGAGTCCCGTTGGCTATGGCTACACCTTC.